Below, 20 T cell receptor beta chains from the same sample are listed, as sequenced in a study of cytomegalovirus exposure and HLA in healthy donors. PCR was performed using 60 Vbeta and 13 Jbeta primers. Profiled with immunoSEQ multiplex PCR; TCRdb holds only in-frame clones, not every one. The sample consists of about 140,000 clones, roughly 80% of them appearing once. Sequencing was performed on PBMCs. The receptors come from a female donor in good health and CMV-seronegative.

The chain carries TRBV19 and TRBJ1-1; D unclear. The CDR3 covers 17 residues. Trimming left V 6 bases short and J 5 bases short, with 25 bases between. Germline V gene sequence: CDR1 LNHDA, CDR2 SQIVND (reference sequence). CDR3 protein: CASSQILLAVRRTEAFF. In DNA form, the CDR3 reads TGTGCCAGTAGCCAGATCCTTTTAGCTGTTCGTCGGACTGAAGCTTTCTTT.

The V and J genes are TRBV6-5 and TRBJ2-2, with no clear D. Per germline, CDR1 MNHEY and CDR2 SVGAGI. The CDR3 has 14 amino acids. The V and J ends lost 7 bases and 0 bases respectively, with 9 bases between them. CDR3 coding DNA: TGTGCCAGCACCCATAACACGAACACCGGGGAGCTGTTTTTT. This translates into CASTHNTNTGELFF.

V is TRBV11-2 and J is TRBJ1-2, with 8 bases fitting TRBD1. With 2 bases clipped from V and 2 bases from J, the junction kept 1 base outside the gene matches. CDR1 is SGHAT and CDR2 is FQNNGV in the germline V gene. CDR3 length equals 14 residues. The CDR3 DNA is TGTGCCAGCAGCTTAAACAGGGGGAACTATGGCTACACCTTC. Its protein product is CASSLNRGNYGYTF.

This chain uses TRBV7-3 with TRBJ2-7; 11 nucleotides agree with TRBD1. With V trimmed by 5 bases and J by 12 bases, 12 bases remained unmatched. The CDR3 totals 14 residues. Germline V gene lookup returns CDR1 SGHTA and CDR2 FQGTGA. The CDR3 DNA reads TGTGCCAGCAGCGCCGCCGGGACAGGGGGAGGGCCGTACTTC. Encoded protein: CASSAAGTGGGPYF.

This clone was seen more than once but under ten times. This chain uses TRBV7-8 with TRBJ2-6; 9 positions match TRBD1. Germline trimming cut 5 bases from V and 2 bases from J; bases unmatched to any gene: 19. CDR3 length equals 21 residues. Germline loops: CDR1 SGHVS, CDR2 FQNEAQ. The CDR3 DNA is TGTGCCAGCAGCCCCACGTCCCGGGACAGGGTTTGGAATCCTGGGGCCAACGTCCTGACTTTC. Amino acid sequence: CASSPTSRDRVWNPGANVLTF.

The chain combines TRBV6-5 with TRBJ1-2; possibly TRBD1 for D (6 bases). Trimming cost V 6 bases and J 5 bases, with 10 bases left between them. The V gene's germline CDR1 is MNHEY and CDR2 SVGAGI. The CDR3 runs to 12 residues. The DNA for the CDR3 is TGTGCCAGCAGGGACAGTCGGTATGGCTACACCTTC. It translates to CASRDSRYGYTF.

The gene calls are TRBV30 and TRBJ2-1; D may be TRBD2 (5 bases). Germline V gene data show CDR1 as GTSNPN and CDR2 as SVGIG (reference sequence). The CDR3 is made up of 15 amino acids. The V end lost 2 bases, the J end lost 5 bases, and 16 bases lay between the germline ends. The CDR3 reads CAWSPPGWRDNEQFF. The CDR3 DNA follows: TGTGCCTGGAGTCCTCCGGGGTGGCGGGACAATGAGCAGTTCTTC.

The J gene is TRBJ1-5, the V gene TRBV28; tentative D call: TRBD1 (6 bases). V was clipped by 6 bases and J by 5 bases, with 17 bases between them. The CDR3 is 15 amino acids. Germline CDR1 and CDR2: MDHEN and SYDVKM. The chain's CDR3 is CASRNTGSYDQPQHF. For the CDR3, the DNA is TGTGCCAGCAGGAACACAGGGAGTTACGATCAGCCCCAGCATTTT.

The chain has TRBV6-1 and TRBJ2-5; 8 bases are shared with TRBD1. Germline trimming cut 3 bases from V and 9 bases from J; bases unmatched to any gene: 12. This CDR3 contains 15 residues. Germline CDR1 reads MNHNS; CDR2 reads SASEGT. CDR3 coding DNA: TGTGCCAGCAGTGATCGGGGGACAGGCGACAAGGCCCAGTACTTC. It is translated as CASSDRGTGDKAQYF.

This clone came up a few times. The chain couples TRBV7-8 to TRBJ1-1; no definite D call. The CDR3 extends over 14 amino acids. The germline CDR1 and CDR2 sequences are SGHVS and FQNEAQ. V gave up 1 base and J gave up 2 bases, with 8 bases separating them. The CDR3 is CASSLEYINTEAFF. The CDR3 DNA reads TGTGCCAGCAGCTTAGAGTACATCAACACTGAAGCTTTCTTT.

This clone has a handful of counts. V and J are TRBV6-6 and TRBJ2-7, with D possibly matching TRBD1 (5 bases). CDR1 and CDR2 from the germline V gene are MNHNY and SVGAGI (reference sequence). This CDR3 contains 14 residues. The V end was cut by 0 bases, the J end by 5 bases, with 11 bases between. The CDR3 DNA follows: TGTGCCAGCAGTTACTCGATGGCAGGGAACGAGCAGTACTTC. It yields the protein CASSYSMAGNEQYF.

This clone came up many times. The CDR3, as DNA: TGTGCCAGCAGTGAATCAGCGGGACCTAGGGATACGCAGTATTTT. Residues: CASSESAGPRDTQYF. The V and J genes are TRBV25-1 and TRBJ2-3, with 7 nucleotides matching TRBD2. The CDR3 is made up of 15 amino acids. Trimming at V came to 1 base and at J to 6 bases, leaving 7 bases not matched to a gene. CDR1 and CDR2 from the germline V gene are MGHDK and SYGVNS.

The V call is TRBV18, the J call TRBJ1-1; D might be TRBD1 (5 bases). The V end lost 0 bases, the J end lost 5 bases, and 16 bases lay between the germline ends. CDR1 and CDR2 (germline): KGHSH, LQKENI. The CDR3 has 16 residues. The CDR3 spells CASSPPGIGGWTEAFF. CDR3 nucleotide sequence: TGTGCCAGCTCACCACCGGGGATCGGGGGGTGGACTGAAGCTTTCTTT. Full variable domain (missing parts from reference TRBV18 and TRBJ1-1): NAGVMQNPRHLVRRRGQEARLRCSPMKGHSHVYWYRQLPEEGLKFMVYLQKENIIDESGMPKERFSAEFPKEGPSILRIQQVVRGDSAAYFCASSPPGIGGWTEAFFGQGTRLTVV.

This clone was detected once. The gene calls are TRBV7-3 and TRBJ1-6; TRBD1 is a possible D gene (6 bases). The germline gives CDR1 SGHTA, CDR2 FQGTGA. The germline V and J ends were trimmed by 5 bases and 9 bases, with 29 bases remaining between them. There are 19 residues in the CDR3. CDR3: CASSLSPAGAQGRRSPLHF. In DNA, the CDR3 is TGTGCCAGCAGCCTGAGCCCAGCGGGGGCCCAGGGGAGACGTTCACCCCTCCACTTT.

This sequence joins TRBV5-5 and TRBJ1-5; D is possibly TRBD1 (5 bases). Between the trimmed V and J ends, which lost 1 base and 11 bases, there was a span of 10 bases. From germline, CDR1 is SGHKS and CDR2 YYEKEE (reference sequence). The CDR3 consists of 12 residues. The CDR3 sequence is CASSLQAGAQHF. The DNA for the CDR3 is TGTGCCAGCAGCTTGCAGGCGGGGGCCCAGCATTTT.

This clone appeared a single time. This chain uses TRBV14 with TRBJ2-7; no clear D gene. Looked up from germline, CDR1 is SGHDN and CDR2 is FVKESK. The V gene lost 0 bases and the J gene lost 7 bases, with 7 bases spanning the gap. The CDR3 length is 12 residues. This CDR3 reads CASSQETLEQYF. CDR3 nucleotides: TGTGCCAGCAGCCAAGAAACCCTAGAGCAGTACTTC.

The V call is TRBV2, the J call TRBJ1-6, with no clear D. V lost 2 bases and J 11 bases, leaving 7 bases between the germline ends. Germline assignment: CDR1 SNHLY and CDR2 FYNNEI. This CDR3 is 12 amino acids long. The chain's CDR3 is CASSEPEPPLHF. The DNA for the CDR3 is TGTGCCAGCAGTGAACCGGAGCCACCCCTCCACTTT.

J is TRBJ1-6 and V is TRBV12-5; TRBD1 agrees at 9 bases. In germline, CDR1 is LGHNT, CDR2 FRNRAP. The CDR3 covers 16 residues. V lost 5 bases, J lost 7 bases, and 9 bases stayed unmatched. The CDR3 spells CASGGRDRVGNSPLHF. The DNA of the CDR3 is TGTGCTAGTGGTGGACGGGACAGGGTTGGAAATTCACCCCTCCACTTT.

This chain uses TRBV4-1 with TRBJ1-3; 7 nucleotides agree with TRBD1. This CDR3 contains 15 residues. V was pared by 2 bases and J by 4 bases, with 5 bases of the junction left unmatched. Germline lookup yields CDR1 MGHRA and CDR2 YSYEKL. In DNA, the CDR3 is TGCGCCAGCAGCCAACCGGGACAGACAGGAAACACCATATATTTT. Translation gives CASSQPGQTGNTIYF.

The chain recombines TRBV2 with TRBJ1-4, with 10 bases aligning to TRBD1. CDR1 and CDR2 from the germline V gene are SNHLY and FYNNEI. Germline trimming cut 6 bases from V and 3 bases from J; bases unmatched to any gene: 4. This CDR3 is 15 amino acids long. For the CDR3, the DNA is TGTGCCAGCAGGGGACAGGGGAATTCTAATGAAAAACTGTTTTTT. Protein product: CASRGQGNSNEKLFF.